The rows below give T cell receptor beta chains drawn from one sample of a study of shared clonotypes between healthy human individuals. The repertoire was sequenced with immunoSEQ multiplex PCR; TCRdb's copy has only in-frame clones and lacks some. The sample shows some 2,100,000 clones, about 92% of them seen only once. Sequencing input: naive CD8+ T cells from PBMCs. Receptor source: a man aged 18 to 29 in good health. Some clones in this sample may be carry-over from other donors' samples. Each CDR3 is given without its conserved first and last residue. A row's size may be missing; if present it is once, few, many or a size class.

TRBV7-9	-	ASSSGPPGSTYEQY
TRBV4-1	-	ASSQEGFSGANVLT
TRBV27	-	ASSSTGTLWDEQY
TRBV27	-	ASSPFLGGTDTQY
TRBV2	once	ASTDPLAGEGYNEQF
TRBV7-9	-	ASSLLGRLVMNTEAF
TRBV6-5	-	ASSYISLEMETQY
TRBV6-5	-	ASSAAGGPYEQY
TRBV29-1	-	SVEDRVVQETQY
TRBV28	-	ASRPRGVQPQH
TRBV28	-	ASSPGLGSYEQY
TRBV7-6	-	ASRMEDRFSDTQY
TRBV7-8	-	ASSSQGMGNTIY
TRBV19	once	ASSIFLAGGPGTGELF
TRBV11-3	-	ASSPQGKSREQY
TRBV29-1	-	SVEDGTGPNYGYT
TRBV13	-	ASSLGQGRQPQH
TRBV27	-	ATRLGTSGRADNLINEQF
TRBV29-1	-	SVEAWGTSGITNEQF
TRBV13	-	ASSLDGFTGELF
TRBV4-1	-	ASSQGPSGSINEQY
TRBV16	-	ASSQSQGNEQF
TRBV6-5	-	ASSYGPQGAGYEQY
TRBV7-2	-	ASSFTRGVGKSYNEQF
TRBV9	-	ASTTAGTGKETQY
TRBV9	-	ASSVVTSGRASDTQY